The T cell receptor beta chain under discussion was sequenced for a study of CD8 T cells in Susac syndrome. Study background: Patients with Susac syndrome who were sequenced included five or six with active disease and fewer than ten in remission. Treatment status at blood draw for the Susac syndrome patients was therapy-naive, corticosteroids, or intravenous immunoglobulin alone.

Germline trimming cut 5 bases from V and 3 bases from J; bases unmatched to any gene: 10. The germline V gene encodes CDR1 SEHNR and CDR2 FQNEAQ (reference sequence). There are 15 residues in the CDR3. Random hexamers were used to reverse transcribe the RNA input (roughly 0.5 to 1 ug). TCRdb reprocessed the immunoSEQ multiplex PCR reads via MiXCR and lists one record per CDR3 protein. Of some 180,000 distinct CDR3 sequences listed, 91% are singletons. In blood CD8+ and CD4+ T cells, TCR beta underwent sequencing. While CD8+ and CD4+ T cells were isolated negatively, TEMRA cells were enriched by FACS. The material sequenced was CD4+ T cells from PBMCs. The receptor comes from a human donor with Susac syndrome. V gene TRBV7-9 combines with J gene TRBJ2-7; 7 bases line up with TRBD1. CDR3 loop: CASSDRQGGHYEQYF. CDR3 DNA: TGTGCCAGCAGCGACAGACAGGGCGGCCACTACGAGCAGTACTTC.